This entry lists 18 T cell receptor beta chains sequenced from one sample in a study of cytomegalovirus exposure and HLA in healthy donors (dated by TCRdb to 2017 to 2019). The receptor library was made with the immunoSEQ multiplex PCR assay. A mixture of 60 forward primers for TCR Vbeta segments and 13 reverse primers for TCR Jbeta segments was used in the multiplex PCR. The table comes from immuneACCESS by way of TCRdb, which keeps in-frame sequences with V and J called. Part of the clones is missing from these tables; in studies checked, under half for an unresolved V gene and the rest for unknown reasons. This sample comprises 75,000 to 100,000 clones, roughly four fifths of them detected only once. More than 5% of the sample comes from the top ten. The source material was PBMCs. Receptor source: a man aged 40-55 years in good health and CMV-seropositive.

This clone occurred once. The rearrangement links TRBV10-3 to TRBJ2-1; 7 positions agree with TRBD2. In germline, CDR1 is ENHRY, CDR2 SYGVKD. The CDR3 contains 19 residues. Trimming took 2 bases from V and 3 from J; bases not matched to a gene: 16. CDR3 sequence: CAISEGAMGYLADYNEQFF. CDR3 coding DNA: TGTGCCATCAGTGAGGGCGCGATGGGTTATCTAGCGGACTACAATGAGCAGTTCTTC.

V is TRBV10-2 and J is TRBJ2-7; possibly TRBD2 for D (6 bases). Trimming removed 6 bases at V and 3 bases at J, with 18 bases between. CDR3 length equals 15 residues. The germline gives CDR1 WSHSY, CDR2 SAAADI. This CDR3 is CASSYRGTVNYEQYF. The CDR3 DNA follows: TGCGCCAGCAGCTATCGGGGGACGGTTAACTACGAGCAGTACTTC.

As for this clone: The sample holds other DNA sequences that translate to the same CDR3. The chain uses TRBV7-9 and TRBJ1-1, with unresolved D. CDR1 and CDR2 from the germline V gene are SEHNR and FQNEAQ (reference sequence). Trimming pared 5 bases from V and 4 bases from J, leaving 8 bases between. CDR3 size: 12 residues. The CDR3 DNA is TGTGCCAGCAGCCTAAGCGGCACTGAAGCTTTCTTT. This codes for CASSLSGTEAFF.

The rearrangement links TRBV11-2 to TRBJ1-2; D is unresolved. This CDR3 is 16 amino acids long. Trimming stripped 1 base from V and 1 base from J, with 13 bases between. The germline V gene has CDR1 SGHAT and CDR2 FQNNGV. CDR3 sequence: CASSLVPGAGNYGYTF. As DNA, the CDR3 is TGTGCCAGCAGCTTAGTGCCGGGAGCTGGTAACTATGGCTACACCTTC. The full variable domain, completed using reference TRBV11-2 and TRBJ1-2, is EAGVAQSPRYKIIEKRQSVAFWCNPISGHATLYWYQQILGQGPKLLIQFQNNGVVDDSQLPKDRFSAERLKGVDSTLKIQPAKLEDSAVYLCASSLVPGAGNYGYTFGSGTRLTVV.

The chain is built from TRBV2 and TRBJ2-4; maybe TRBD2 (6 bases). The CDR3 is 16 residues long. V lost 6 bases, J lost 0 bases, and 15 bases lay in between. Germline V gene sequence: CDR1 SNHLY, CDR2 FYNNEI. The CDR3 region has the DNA TGTGCCAGCAGAACCCCTTCCGGGGGAGCCAAAAACATTCAGTACTTC. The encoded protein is CASRTPSGGAKNIQYF.

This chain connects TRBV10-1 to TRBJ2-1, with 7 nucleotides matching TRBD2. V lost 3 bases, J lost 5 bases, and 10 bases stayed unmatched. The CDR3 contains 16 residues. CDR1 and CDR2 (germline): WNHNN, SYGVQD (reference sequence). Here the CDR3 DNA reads TGCGCCAGCAGTGAACCCCCGGGAGGCGGGGACAATGAGCAGTTCTTC. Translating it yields CASSEPPGGGDNEQFF.

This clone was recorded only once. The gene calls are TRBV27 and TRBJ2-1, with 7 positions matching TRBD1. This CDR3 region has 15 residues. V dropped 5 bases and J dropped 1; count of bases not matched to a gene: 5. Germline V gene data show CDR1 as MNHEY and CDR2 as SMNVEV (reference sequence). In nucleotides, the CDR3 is TGTGCCAGCAGTCGCCGACAGGGATCCTACAATGAGCAGTTCTTC. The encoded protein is CASSRRQGSYNEQFF.

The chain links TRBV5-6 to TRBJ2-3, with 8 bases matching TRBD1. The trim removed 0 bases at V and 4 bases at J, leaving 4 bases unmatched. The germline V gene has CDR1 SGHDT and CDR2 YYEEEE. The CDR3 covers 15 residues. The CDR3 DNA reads TGTGCCAGCAGCTTGGGACAGGGGAGCGCAGATACGCAGTATTTT. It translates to CASSLGQGSADTQYF.

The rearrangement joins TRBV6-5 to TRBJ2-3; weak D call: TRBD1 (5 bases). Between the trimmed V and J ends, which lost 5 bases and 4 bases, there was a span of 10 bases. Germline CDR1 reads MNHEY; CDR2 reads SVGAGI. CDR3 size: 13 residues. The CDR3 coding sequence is TGTGCCAGCAGTATAGGGGCCGCAGATACGCAGTATTTT. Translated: CASSIGAADTQYF.

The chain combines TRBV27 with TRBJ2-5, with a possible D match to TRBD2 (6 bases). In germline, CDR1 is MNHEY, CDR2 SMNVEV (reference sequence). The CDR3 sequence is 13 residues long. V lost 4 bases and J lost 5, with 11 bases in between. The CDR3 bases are TGTGCCAGCAGTTGGCGGGAAGGCGAGACCCAGTACTTC. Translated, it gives CASSWREGETQYF.

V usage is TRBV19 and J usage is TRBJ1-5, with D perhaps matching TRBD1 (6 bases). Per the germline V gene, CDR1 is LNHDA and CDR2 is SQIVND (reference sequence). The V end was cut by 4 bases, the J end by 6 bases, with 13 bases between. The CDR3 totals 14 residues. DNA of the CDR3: TGTGCCAGTAGTACCAGGGGCTTGCGTCAGCCCCAGCATTTT. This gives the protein CASSTRGLRQPQHF.

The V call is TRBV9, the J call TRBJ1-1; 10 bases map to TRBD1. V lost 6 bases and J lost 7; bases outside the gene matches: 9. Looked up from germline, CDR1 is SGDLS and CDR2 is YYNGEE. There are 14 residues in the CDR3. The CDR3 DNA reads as TGTGCCAGCACGAGACAGGGGGCGGGCGGTGAAGCTTTCTTT. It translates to CASTRQGAGGEAFF. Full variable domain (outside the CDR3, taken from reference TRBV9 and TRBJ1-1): DSGVTQTPKHLITATGQRVTLRCSPRSGDLSVYWYQQSLDQGLQFLIQYYNGEERAKGNILERFSAQQFPDLHSELNLSSLELGDSALYFCASTRQGAGGEAFFGQGTRLTVV.

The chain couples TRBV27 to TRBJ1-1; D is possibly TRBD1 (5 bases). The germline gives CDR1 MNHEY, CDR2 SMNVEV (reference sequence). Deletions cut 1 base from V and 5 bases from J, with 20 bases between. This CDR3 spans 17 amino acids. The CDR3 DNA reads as TGTGCCAGCAGTTTATACCCCCCCGGACATCTGGGAACTGAAGCTTTCTTT. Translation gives CASSLYPPGHLGTEAFF.

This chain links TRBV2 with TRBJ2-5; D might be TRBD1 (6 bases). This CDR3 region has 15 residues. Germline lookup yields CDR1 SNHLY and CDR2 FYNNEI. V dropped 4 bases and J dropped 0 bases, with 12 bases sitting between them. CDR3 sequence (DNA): TGTGCCAGCAGTGCTGGCAGGGGCAACCAAGAGACCCAGTACTTC. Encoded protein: CASSAGRGNQETQYF.

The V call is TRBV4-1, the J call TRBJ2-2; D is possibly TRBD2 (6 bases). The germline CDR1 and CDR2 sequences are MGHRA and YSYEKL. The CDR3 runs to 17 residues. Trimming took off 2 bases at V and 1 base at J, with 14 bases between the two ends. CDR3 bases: TGCGCCAGCAGCCAAACGGGGGTCGGGGGGAACACCGGGGAGCTGTTTTTT. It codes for CASSQTGVGGNTGELFF.

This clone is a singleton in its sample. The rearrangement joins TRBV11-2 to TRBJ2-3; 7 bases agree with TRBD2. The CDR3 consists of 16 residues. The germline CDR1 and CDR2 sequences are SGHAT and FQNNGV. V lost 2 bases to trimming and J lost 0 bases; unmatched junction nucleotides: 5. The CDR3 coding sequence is TGTGCCAGCAGCTTAAGTGCGGGAGTGAGCACAGATACGCAGTATTTT. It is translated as CASSLSAGVSTDTQYF. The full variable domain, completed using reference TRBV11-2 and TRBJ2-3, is EAGVAQSPRYKIIEKRQSVAFWCNPISGHATLYWYQQILGQGPKLLIQFQNNGVVDDSQLPKDRFSAERLKGVDSTLKIQPAKLEDSAVYLCASSLSAGVSTDTQYFGPGTRLTVL.

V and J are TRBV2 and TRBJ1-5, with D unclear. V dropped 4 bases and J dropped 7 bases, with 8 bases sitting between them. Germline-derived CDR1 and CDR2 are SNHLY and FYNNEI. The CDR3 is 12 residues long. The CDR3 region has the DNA TGTGCCAGCAGTGCGCGGGTGCAGCCCCAGCATTTT. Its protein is CASSARVQPQHF.

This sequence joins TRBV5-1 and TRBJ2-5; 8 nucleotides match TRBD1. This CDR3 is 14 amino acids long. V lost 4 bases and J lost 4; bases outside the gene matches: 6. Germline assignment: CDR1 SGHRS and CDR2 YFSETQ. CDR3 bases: TGCGCCAGCAGCCCCGACAGGGGAGGAGAGACCCAGTACTTC. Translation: CASSPDRGGETQYF.